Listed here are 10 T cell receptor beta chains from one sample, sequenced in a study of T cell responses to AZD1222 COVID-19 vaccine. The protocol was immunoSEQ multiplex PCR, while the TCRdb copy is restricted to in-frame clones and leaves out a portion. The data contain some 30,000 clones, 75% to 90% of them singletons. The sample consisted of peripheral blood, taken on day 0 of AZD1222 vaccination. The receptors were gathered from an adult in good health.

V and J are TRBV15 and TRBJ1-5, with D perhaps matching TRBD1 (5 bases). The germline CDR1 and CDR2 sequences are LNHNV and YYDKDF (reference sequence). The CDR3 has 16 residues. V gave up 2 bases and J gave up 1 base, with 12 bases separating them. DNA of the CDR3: TGTGCCACCAGCAGATACTCAGGGTTGAGCAATCAGCCCCAGCATTTT. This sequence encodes CATSRYSGLSNQPQHF.

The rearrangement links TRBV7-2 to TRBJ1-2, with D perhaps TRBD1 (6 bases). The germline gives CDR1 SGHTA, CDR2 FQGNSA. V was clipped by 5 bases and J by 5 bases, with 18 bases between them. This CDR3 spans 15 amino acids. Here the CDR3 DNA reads TGTGCCAGCAGCCAGGGACATTCGACAACATATGGCTACACCTTC. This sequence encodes CASSQGHSTTYGYTF.

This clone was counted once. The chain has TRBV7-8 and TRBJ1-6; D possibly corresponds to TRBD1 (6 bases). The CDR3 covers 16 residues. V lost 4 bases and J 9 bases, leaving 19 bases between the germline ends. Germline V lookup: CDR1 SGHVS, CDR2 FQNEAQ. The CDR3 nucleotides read TGTGCCAGCAGCTATGGGTCAGGACAGATCATTTCACCCCTCCACTTT. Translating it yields CASSYGSGQIISPLHF.

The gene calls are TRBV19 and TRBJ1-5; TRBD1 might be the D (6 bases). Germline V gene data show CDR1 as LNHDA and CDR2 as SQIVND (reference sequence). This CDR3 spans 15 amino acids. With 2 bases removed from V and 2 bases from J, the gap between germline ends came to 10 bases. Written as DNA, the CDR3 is TGTGCCAGTAGTATATCGGGGGCGCGCAATCAGCCCCAGCATTTT. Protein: CASSISGARNQPQHF.

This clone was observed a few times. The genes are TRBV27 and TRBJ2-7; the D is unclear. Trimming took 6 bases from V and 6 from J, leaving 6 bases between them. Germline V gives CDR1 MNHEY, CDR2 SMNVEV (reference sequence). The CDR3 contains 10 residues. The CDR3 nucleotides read TGTGCCAGCAGCCCCTTCGAGCAGTACTTC. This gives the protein CASSPFEQYF.

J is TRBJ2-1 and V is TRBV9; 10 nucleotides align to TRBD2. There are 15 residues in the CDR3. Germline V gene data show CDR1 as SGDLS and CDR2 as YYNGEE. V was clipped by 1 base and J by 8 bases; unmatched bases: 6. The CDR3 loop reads CASSVSSGRYDEQFF. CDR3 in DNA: TGTGCCAGCAGCGTAAGTAGCGGGAGGTATGATGAGCAGTTCTTC.

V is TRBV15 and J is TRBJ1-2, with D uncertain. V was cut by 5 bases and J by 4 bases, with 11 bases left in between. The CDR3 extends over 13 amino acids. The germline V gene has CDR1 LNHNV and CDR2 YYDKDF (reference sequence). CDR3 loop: CATSAEAPYGYTF. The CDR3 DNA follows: TGTGCCACCAGCGCCGAGGCCCCCTATGGCTACACCTTC.

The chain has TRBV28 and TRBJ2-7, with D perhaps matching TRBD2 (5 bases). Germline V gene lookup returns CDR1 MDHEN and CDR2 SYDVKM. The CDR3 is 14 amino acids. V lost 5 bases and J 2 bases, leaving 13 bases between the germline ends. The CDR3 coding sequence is TGTGCCAGCAGTCATACTACCGGGACCTACGAGCAGTACTTC. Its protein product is CASSHTTGTYEQYF.

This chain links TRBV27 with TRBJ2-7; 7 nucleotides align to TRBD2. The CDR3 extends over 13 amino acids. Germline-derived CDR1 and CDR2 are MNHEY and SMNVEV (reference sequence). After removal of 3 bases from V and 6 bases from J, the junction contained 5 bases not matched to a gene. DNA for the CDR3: TGTGCCAGCAGTTTGTCGGGGGGATCCGAGCAGTACTTC. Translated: CASSLSGGSEQYF.

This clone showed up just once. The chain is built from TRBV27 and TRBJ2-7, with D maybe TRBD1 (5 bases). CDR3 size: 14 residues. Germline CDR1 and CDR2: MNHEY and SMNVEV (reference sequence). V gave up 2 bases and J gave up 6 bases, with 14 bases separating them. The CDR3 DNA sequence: TGTGCCAGCAGTTTAACAGGAGCTCCGGGCGAGCAGTACTTC. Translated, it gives CASSLTGAPGEQYF.